This T cell receptor beta chain was captured by sequencing in a study of blood T cell repertoires in COVID-19. The wider study: Material from acute and convalescent COVID-19 was sourced from the United States, Italy and Spain. In each case, the material was cDNA or gDNA derived from T cells, B-cell-depleted T cells, or PBMCs.

Original data processing: Reference gene primer amplification in the assay estimated nucleated cell counts. Clones were read by immunoSEQ multiplex PCR, and TCRdb kept only the in-frame ones, dropping some. Clone size and the V and J calls come from that table; the DNA yielded D and trimming. The data contain over 60,000 clones, 76% of them singletons. The sequenced sample was peripheral blood. The sequence derives from an elderly woman with acute or convalescent COVID-19.

CDR3 DNA sequence: TGTGCCAGCAGCTGGACTAGCGCCTTCGCCGGGACTAGTGCTCTAGAGACCCAGTACTTC. It yields the protein CASSWTSAFAGTSALETQYF. The V gene is TRBV21-1, the J gene TRBJ2-5; TRBD2 is the table's D call and was not checked against the DNA. TRBV21-1 is designated a pseudogene. This CDR3 spans 20 amino acids.